This is a list of T cell receptor beta chains from one sample in a study of blood T cells in healthy people across ages. TCRdb re-called the 5' RACE reads with MiXCR, one entry per CDR3 protein. The sample shows over 700,000 distinct CDR3 sequences, roughly 25% of them seen only once. These same records also appear under a second study, on T cells of mothers and their children.

The sample taken for sequencing was blood. The receptor source for this set is a boy aged 10-17 years in good health. CDR3s include the opening cysteine and the closing phenylalanine or tryptophan. Each record gives: CDR3 DNA, CDR3 protein, clone size, J gene, D gene, V gene. A D gene is named only where the DNA matches it firmly. The size entry is marked missing in some rows and otherwise reads once, few, many or a size class.

CDR3 DNA: TGTGCCAGCAGCTTCGGGACAGGGTCCAATGAAGCTTTCTTT; CDR3 protein: CASSFGTGSNEAFF; clone size: few; J gene: TRBJ1-1; D gene: TRBD1; V gene: TRBV11-2
CDR3 DNA: TGCAGCGCCGGGGGACTAGCGGGAGACTACGAGCAGTACTTC; CDR3 protein: CSAGGLAGDYEQYF; clone size: NA; J gene: TRBJ2-7; D gene: TRBD2; V gene: TRBV29-1
CDR3 DNA: TGTGCCAGCAGTCTTTATCTTGACAGGGGCTATAATTCACCCCTCCACTTT; CDR3 protein: CASSLYLDRGYNSPLHF; clone size: NA; J gene: TRBJ1-6; D gene: TRBD1; V gene: TRBV28
CDR3 DNA: TGCGCCAGCAGCTTGTCGGCAGGGATAACTGGGGCCAACGTCCTGACTTTC; CDR3 protein: CASSLSAGITGANVLTF; clone size: NA; J gene: TRBJ2-6; D gene: NA; V gene: TRBV5-1
CDR3 DNA: TGCAGTGCTAGAGACGGAGCGGGAGGGGGACAGACCCAGTACTTC; CDR3 protein: CSARDGAGGGQTQYF; clone size: NA; J gene: TRBJ2-5; D gene: TRBD2; V gene: TRBV20-1
CDR3 DNA: TGTGCCAGCAGCCCTAGGGTGTTTGGACCTTCCAAGAGGGAAAAACTGTTTTTT; CDR3 protein: CASSPRVFGPSKREKLFF; clone size: NA; J gene: TRBJ1-4; D gene: NA; V gene: TRBV7-3
CDR3 DNA: TGTGCCAGCAGTTCCCTAGCGGGAGTCAACAATGAGCAGTTCTTC; CDR3 protein: CASSSLAGVNNEQFF; clone size: NA; J gene: TRBJ2-1; D gene: TRBD2; V gene: TRBV6-5
CDR3 DNA: TGTGCCAGCAGTTTGCCCGACAGGGGCTACGAGCAGTACTTC; CDR3 protein: CASSLPDRGYEQYF; clone size: NA; J gene: TRBJ2-7; D gene: TRBD1; V gene: TRBV28
CDR3 DNA: TGTGCCAGCAGCACCGGGGGGCCCACAGATACGCAGTATTTT; CDR3 protein: CASSTGGPTDTQYF; clone size: NA; J gene: TRBJ2-3; D gene: NA; V gene: TRBV13
CDR3 DNA: TGTGCCAGCAGTGAGCTGGGTAGCTCCTACGAGCAGTACTTC; CDR3 protein: CASSELGSSYEQYF; clone size: few; J gene: TRBJ2-7; D gene: NA; V gene: TRBV6-1
CDR3 DNA: TGTGCCAGCAGTTTGAGGGATTCGGACAATCAGCCCCAGCATTTT; CDR3 protein: CASSLRDSDNQPQHF; clone size: NA; J gene: TRBJ1-5; D gene: NA; V gene: TRBV27
CDR3 DNA: TGTGCCAGCAGCTTAATCGGCGGGGGAGCGTATGGCTACACCTTC; CDR3 protein: CASSLIGGGAYGYTF; clone size: few; J gene: TRBJ1-2; D gene: NA; V gene: TRBV7-3
CDR3 DNA: TGTGCCATCAGTGATTGGGCGAACACTGAAGCTTTCTTT; CDR3 protein: CAISDWANTEAFF; clone size: NA; J gene: TRBJ1-1; D gene: NA; V gene: TRBV10-3
CDR3 DNA: TGCGCCAGCAGCTTGGAAGGAAGTAATTACAATGAGCGGTTCTTC; CDR3 protein: CASSLEGSNYNERFF; clone size: NA; J gene: TRBJ2-5; D gene: NA; V gene: TRBV5-1
CDR3 DNA: TGCAGTGCTACCCGGGACTTCCCCAGCTACGAGCAGTACTTC; CDR3 protein: CSATRDFPSYEQYF; clone size: few; J gene: TRBJ2-7; D gene: NA; V gene: TRBV20-1
CDR3 DNA: TGTGCCAGCAGTCCCGAGACACGCGAAAGGGACACTGAAGCTTTCTTT; CDR3 protein: CASSPETRERDTEAFF; clone size: NA; J gene: TRBJ1-1; D gene: NA; V gene: TRBV27
CDR3 DNA: TGTGCCAGCAGGCCCCCGGACAGAGTACCCTCTGGGGCCAACGTCCTGACTTTC; CDR3 protein: CASRPPDRVPSGANVLTF; clone size: NA; J gene: TRBJ2-6; D gene: NA; V gene: TRBV6-2/TRBV6-3
CDR3 DNA: TGCAGTGCTAGTTGGGCGGGATCCTACGAGCAGTACTTC; CDR3 protein: CSASWAGSYEQYF; clone size: few; J gene: TRBJ2-7; D gene: NA; V gene: TRBV20-1
CDR3 DNA: TGTGCCAGCAGACGGACAGTCAATTCACCCCTCCACTTT; CDR3 protein: CASRRTVNSPLHF; clone size: NA; J gene: TRBJ1-6; D gene: NA; V gene: TRBV12-3/TRBV12-4
CDR3 DNA: TGTGCCAGCAGGTTAGAGGCTAGCGGACAAGAGACCCAGTACTTC; CDR3 protein: CASRLEASGQETQYF; clone size: few; J gene: TRBJ2-5; D gene: TRBD2; V gene: TRBV3-1
CDR3 DNA: TGCGCCAGCAGCCAAGGAGCGGACCCTTACAATGAGCAGTTCTTC; CDR3 protein: CASSQGADPYNEQFF; clone size: few; J gene: TRBJ2-1; D gene: NA; V gene: TRBV4-1
CDR3 DNA: TGTGCCAGCAGCACCCGGACTAGCGGGGACCAAGAGACCCAGTACTTC; CDR3 protein: CASSTRTSGDQETQYF; clone size: NA; J gene: TRBJ2-5; D gene: TRBD2; V gene: TRBV13